The TCR beta chain described here comes from a study of T cells after yellow fever vaccination. Points from the study as a whole: Post-booster repertoires again held most primary-vaccination clones (roughly 95% CD4, 75% to 90% CD8). The study noted that FACS-sorted repertoires could contain abundant clonotypes contaminating from the bulk population.

A 5'RACE template-switching step, the method used to make TCR cDNA, added a universal primer site and UMIs. MiXCR, applied by TCRdb to the 5' RACE reads, yields one record per CDR3 protein. The top ten clones hold approximately 16% of a sample with about 360,000 distinct CDR3 sequences, roughly 6.1% of them seen once. V lost 1 base, J lost 5 bases, and 6 bases lay in between. Germline-derived CDR1 and CDR2 are DFQATT and SNEGSKA (reference sequence). The CDR3 is 12 amino acids. This clonotype was seen only a few times. Its target is not known. The source was PBMCs, collected 5 days after the yellow fever booster vaccination. This clonotype was obtained from a young man who received the YFV17D yellow fever vaccine. The V and J genes are TRBV20-1 and TRBJ2-1; tentatively, D is TRBD1 (5 bases). The CDR3: CSARGGDNEQFF. CDR3 nucleotides: TGCAGTGCTAGAGGGGGCGACAATGAGCAGTTCTTC.